The clone carrying this T cell receptor (beta chain) was seen repeatedly, ten times or more. The sample is drawn from a study of response to subunit inactivated influenza vaccine. Each CDR3 protein gets one entry after TCRdb re-called the RT-PCR reads with MiXCR. The sample consists of hundreds of thousands of distinct CDR3 sequences, 20% to 25% of them appearing once. The V and J ends lost 3 bases and 3 bases, in that order; junction bases with no gene match: 7. The germline V gene encodes CDR1 KGHDR and CDR2 SFDVKD. The CDR3 has 16 residues. This receptor was taken from a man between 45 and 75 years old who received an inactivated influenza vaccine. Sample: PBMCs from blood, taken less than 22 months after vaccination. This chain joins TRBV24-1 and TRBJ2-1; TRBD1 agrees at 7 bases. The CDR3 DNA reads as TGTGCCACCAGTGATGTCGGTGCAGGGGGCTACAATGAGCAGTTCTTC. It is translated as CATSDVGAGGYNEQFF.